This T cell receptor (beta chain) was obtained from a study of immune characterization of retroperitoneal liposarcoma. The CDR3 runs to 18 residues. Trimming cost V 4 bases and J 0 bases, with 19 bases left between them. CDR1 is MNHNS, CDR2 SASEGT, per germline. TCRdb re-called the PCR reads through MiXCR, storing one row per CDR3 protein. Here the sample spans fewer than 3,000 distinct CDR3 sequences, roughly 47% being singletons. Sequenced input: tumor tissue. The gene calls are TRBV6-1 and TRBJ2-4; weak D call: TRBD1 (6 bases). This receptor was taken from a male donor with retroperitoneal liposarcoma. In nucleotides, the CDR3 is TGTGCCAGCAGTGGGATAATAGGACAGCCTGTAGCCAAAAACATTCAGTACTTC. This codes for CASSGIIGQPVAKNIQYF.